This TCR beta chain stems from a study of PD-1 blockade in classical Hodgkin lymphoma. Study-wide background: Patients were infused with nivolumab 3 mg/kg every 2 weeks.

This clone has only a few counts. Its antigen remains unknown. V shed 0 bases and J shed 10 bases, with 11 bases lying between them. The germline gives CDR1 SGHRS, CDR2 YFSETQ. This CDR3 spans 14 amino acids. Time point described: cycle 4 day 1 (C4D1), after 6 weeks of nivolumab. With no exception, relapse followed autologous stem cell transplantation in all patients, and brentuximab vedotin exposure varied. Best responses were complete response, partial response or progressive disease. Only in-frame clones appear in the TCRdb table, and some are missing; sequencing was by immunoSEQ multiplex PCR. The sample records 35,000 to 50,000 clones, 66% being singletons. Broader study findings: Before treatment, complete responders showed about the same diversity as newly diagnosed patients. Relative to healthy donors, newly diagnosed patients reportedly had lower baseline TCR diversity, which was reported as lower still in relapsed/refractory patients.

This clonotype was obtained from a human donor with classical Hodgkin lymphoma. J is TRBJ2-6 and V is TRBV5-1, with D perhaps matching TRBD1 (5 bases). The specimen comprised peripheral blood mononuclear cells (PBMCs), sampled before the fourth cycle of nivolumab. CDR3: CASSLGRATNVLTF. The CDR3 DNA reads as TGCGCCAGCAGCTTGGGCAGGGCGACAAACGTCCTGACTTTC.